The sequence of this TCR beta chain was determined in a study of T cell responses to AZD1222 COVID-19 vaccine. Study-wide results and caveats: Rises in breadth and depth of Spike-specific TCRs came after two AZD1222 doses. Clonal diversity may have been underestimated, and the donors were mostly white British, with more females than males. Just a handful of people given AZD1222 tested seropositive at baseline.

The CDR3 sequence is 15 residues long. Trimming removed 2 bases from V and 7 bases from J, with 15 bases in between. Germline values: CDR1 SGHRS, CDR2 YFSETQ. As for this clone: Its matching antigen is unknown.

Profiling relied on immunoSEQ multiplex PCR, and the TCRdb table lists in-frame clones only, not all of them. The sample contains 130,000 to 150,000 clones, approximately 90% of which appear only once. This chain connects TRBV5-1 to TRBJ2-2; D gene unclear. This TCR was sampled from an adult in good health. The material sequenced was peripheral blood, taken on day 0 of AZD1222 vaccination. The CDR3 reads CASSLVQNSNGELFF. In DNA form, the CDR3 reads TGCGCCAGCAGCTTAGTGCAGAATTCTAACGGGGAGCTGTTTTTT.